This is a list of T cell receptor beta chains from one sample in a study of blood T cells in healthy people across ages. A single record per CDR3 protein comes from TCRdb applying MiXCR to the 5' RACE reads. The table includes approximately 810,000 distinct CDR3 sequences, around 30% detected once. The source material was blood. The source is a woman over 75 in good health. Both conserved end residues are part of each CDR3. Fields, in order: clone size, V gene, J gene, D gene, CDR3 protein, CDR3 DNA. A D gene is named only where the DNA matches it firmly. Size values are once, few and many counts, or a class for expanded clones, and some rows have none.

>-|TRBV28|TRBJ1-2|-
CASSSRTVVGYTF
TGTGCCAGCAGTTCTCGGACTGTAGTAGGCTACACCTTC
>many|TRBV5-5|TRBJ2-7|TRBD1
CASSLEDRVYEQYF
TGTGCCAGCAGCTTGGAGGACAGGGTGTACGAGCAGTACTTC
>many|TRBV2|TRBJ2-7|-
CATRAQSSYEQYF
TGTGCCACGAGGGCGCAGAGCTCCTACGAGCAGTACTTC
>-|TRBV27|TRBJ2-2|TRBD1
CASRQQGAINTGELFF
TGTGCCAGCAGACAACAGGGGGCGATCAACACCGGGGAGCTGTTTTTT
>-|TRBV6-2/TRBV6-3|TRBJ1-1|-
CASSLQQGRTDEAFF
TGTGCCAGCAGTTTACAACAAGGACGTACCGATGAAGCTTTCTTT
>many|TRBV12-3/TRBV12-4|TRBJ2-5|TRBD1
CASRQGAGETQYF
TGTGCCAGCAGACAGGGGGCAGGGGAGACCCAGTACTTC
>many|TRBV6-5|TRBJ2-5|-
CASTYKAGAYQETQYF
TGTGCCAGCACCTATAAAGCGGGCGCGTACCAAGAGACCCAGTACTTC
>-|TRBV4-3|TRBJ2-7|-
CASSPVLSYNEQYF
TGCGCCAGCAGCCCCGTCCTCTCCTACAATGAGCAGTACTTC
>few|TRBV6-4|TRBJ1-2|-
CASSDEGTYGYTF
TGTGCCAGCAGTGACGAGGGGACCTATGGCTACACCTTC
>-|TRBV7-2|TRBJ2-1|TRBD1
CASSSGTGTMKEQFF
TGTGCCAGCAGCTCCGGGACAGGTACAATGAAGGAGCAGTTCTTC
>many|TRBV15|TRBJ2-3|TRBD2
CATSRVPSGETTDTQYF
TGTGCCACCAGCAGAGTGCCTAGCGGGGAAACCACAGATACGCAGTATTTT
>many|TRBV3-1|TRBJ2-4|TRBD2
CASSHSGGLENIQYF
TGTGCCAGCAGCCACAGCGGGGGGCTGGAAAACATTCAGTACTTC
>few|TRBV6-1|TRBJ1-2|TRBD1
CASSDTTGNYGYTF
TGTGCCAGCAGTGATACGACAGGGAACTATGGCTACACCTTC
>-|TRBV10-3|TRBJ2-4|-
CAISVAGPTQSIQYF
TGTGCCATCAGTGTTGCGGGACCCACTCAATCCATTCAGTACTTC
>-|TRBV2|TRBJ1-4|-
CASSEGVAEKLFF
TGTGCCAGCTCCGAGGGGGTGGCGGAAAAACTGTTTTTT
>-|TRBV5-1|TRBJ2-7|-
CASSLAATGLYNEQYF
TGCGCCAGCAGCTTGGCCGCAACGGGATTATACAATGAGCAGTACTTC
>-|TRBV30|TRBJ1-1|-
CAWAPGFTEAFF
TGTGCCTGGGCTCCAGGGTTCACTGAAGCTTTCTTT
>few|TRBV6-5|TRBJ1-4|TRBD1
CASSKTGGDEKLFF
TGTGCCAGCAGTAAGACAGGGGGAGATGAAAAACTGTTTTTT
>-|TRBV20-1|TRBJ2-7|TRBD2
CSARAASGGSYEQYF
TGCAGTGCTAGAGCGGCTAGCGGGGGGTCCTACGAGCAGTACTTC
>-|TRBV16|TRBJ1-1|-
CASSQSRQMNTEAFF
TGTGCCAGCAGCCAATCGCGACAGATGAACACTGAAGCTTTCTTT
>-|TRBV29-1|TRBJ2-5|-
CSVGRQFQETQYF
TGCAGCGTTGGTAGACAGTTCCAAGAGACCCAGTACTTC
>many|TRBV9|TRBJ1-1|-
CASSAGDVNTEAFF
TGTGCCAGCAGCGCAGGCGACGTGAACACTGAAGCTTTCTTT
>-|TRBV6-5|TRBJ2-3|-
CASSPIGGTQYF
TGTGCCAGCAGCCCTATTGGGGGCACGCAGTATTTT
>-|TRBV4-3|TRBJ2-3|-
CASSQDRGGSGNTQYF
TGCGCCAGCAGCCAAGACAGGGGTGGGAGCGGAAATACGCAGTATTTT
>many|TRBV2|TRBJ1-2|-
CASSETPRSRNGYTF
TGTGCCAGCAGTGAAACCCCCCGGAGCAGGAACGGCTACACCTTC
>many|TRBV10-2|TRBJ1-6|TRBD1
CASKHTGDSSPLHF
TGCGCCAGCAAACATACTGGGGACAGCTCACCCCTCCACTTT
>many|TRBV3-1|TRBJ2-1|TRBD2
CASSQSLAGGPNEQFF
TGTGCCAGCAGCCAGAGCCTAGCGGGGGGCCCCAATGAGCAGTTCTTC
>-|TRBV20-1|TRBJ2-2|-
CSARDWKNTGELFF
TGCAGTGCTAGAGATTGGAAGAACACCGGGGAGCTGTTTTTT
>-|TRBV29-1|TRBJ2-2|-
CSVRGIDTGELFF
TGCAGCGTCCGGGGCATCGACACCGGGGAGCTGTTTTTT
>many|TRBV5-4|TRBJ2-3|TRBD1
CASSGQGYTQYF
TGTGCCAGCAGCGGACAGGGTTATACGCAGTATTTT
>few|TRBV4-3|TRBJ1-5|-
CASSQTGSGQPQHF
TGCGCCAGCAGCCAGACGGGGTCTGGACAGCCCCAGCATTTT
>-|TRBV9|TRBJ1-1|-
CASSTSKATEAFF
TGTGCCAGCAGCACATCTAAGGCCACTGAAGCTTTCTTT
>once|TRBV7-2|TRBJ2-3|-
CASSLEPSGDTQYF
TGTGCCAGCAGCTTAGAACCCTCAGGCGATACGCAGTATTTT
>-|TRBV12-3/TRBV12-4|TRBJ2-3|-
CASSRRVRTDAQYF
TGTGCCAGCAGCCGAAGGGTCAGAACAGATGCGCAGTATTTT
>many|TRBV9|TRBJ2-7|-
CASSVGQSKHEQYF
TGTGCCAGCAGCGTAGGCCAGTCGAAGCACGAGCAGTACTTC
>-|TRBV10-3|TRBJ2-7|-
CAIGGKSNHEQYF
TGTGCCATCGGCGGGAAGAGCAACCATGAGCAGTACTTC
>many|TRBV6-2/TRBV6-3|TRBJ2-1|TRBD2
CASRKRLAGGGEQFF
TGTGCCAGCAGAAAAAGACTAGCGGGGGGAGGTGAGCAGTTCTTC
>-|TRBV6-6|TRBJ2-1|-
CASSYSYRNNEQFF
TGTGCCAGCAGTTACTCGTACAGGAACAATGAGCAGTTCTTC
>many|TRBV15|TRBJ2-3|-
CATSRARNTDTQYF
TGTGCCACCAGCAGGGCCCGAAACACAGATACGCAGTATTTT
>many|TRBV7-2|TRBJ2-1|-
CASSFQLNEQFF
TGTGCCAGCAGCTTCCAGCTTAATGAGCAGTTCTTC
>-|TRBV4-3|TRBJ2-1|-
CASSLAIGSYNEQFF
TGCGCCAGCAGCCTCGCGATAGGCTCCTACAATGAGCAGTTCTTC